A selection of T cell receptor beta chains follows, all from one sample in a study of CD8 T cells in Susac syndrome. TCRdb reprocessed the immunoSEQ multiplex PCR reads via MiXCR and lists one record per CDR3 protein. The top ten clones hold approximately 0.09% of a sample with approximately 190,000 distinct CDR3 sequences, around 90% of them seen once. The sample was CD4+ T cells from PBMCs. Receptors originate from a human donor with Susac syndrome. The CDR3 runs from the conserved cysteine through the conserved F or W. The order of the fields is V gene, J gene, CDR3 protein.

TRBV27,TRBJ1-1,CASSFRSRGTEAFF
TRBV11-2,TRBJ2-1,CASSSGLAAYNEQFF
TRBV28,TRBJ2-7,CASSAAGTSYEQYF
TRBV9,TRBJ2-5,CASSVAEGVQETQYF
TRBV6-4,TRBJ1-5,CASTGRYQPQHF
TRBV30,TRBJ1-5,CAWSRDRTASNQPQHF
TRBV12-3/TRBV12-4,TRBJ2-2,CASSLISGELFF
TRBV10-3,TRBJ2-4,CAISDSRGAKNIQYF
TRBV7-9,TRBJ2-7,CASSLAAGSYEQYF
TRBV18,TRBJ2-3,CASSPYEQGTQYF
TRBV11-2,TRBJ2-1,CASSLRANNEQFF
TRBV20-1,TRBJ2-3,CSATLAGAHTQYF
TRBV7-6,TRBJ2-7,CASSPGTGPVYEQYF
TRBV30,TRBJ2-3,CAWSASTDTQYF
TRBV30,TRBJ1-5,CAWSPGGNQPQHF
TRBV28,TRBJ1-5,CASSLITTGLHF
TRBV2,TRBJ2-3,CASSVESRSDNTQYF
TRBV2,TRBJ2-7,CARASSEGVPYEQYF